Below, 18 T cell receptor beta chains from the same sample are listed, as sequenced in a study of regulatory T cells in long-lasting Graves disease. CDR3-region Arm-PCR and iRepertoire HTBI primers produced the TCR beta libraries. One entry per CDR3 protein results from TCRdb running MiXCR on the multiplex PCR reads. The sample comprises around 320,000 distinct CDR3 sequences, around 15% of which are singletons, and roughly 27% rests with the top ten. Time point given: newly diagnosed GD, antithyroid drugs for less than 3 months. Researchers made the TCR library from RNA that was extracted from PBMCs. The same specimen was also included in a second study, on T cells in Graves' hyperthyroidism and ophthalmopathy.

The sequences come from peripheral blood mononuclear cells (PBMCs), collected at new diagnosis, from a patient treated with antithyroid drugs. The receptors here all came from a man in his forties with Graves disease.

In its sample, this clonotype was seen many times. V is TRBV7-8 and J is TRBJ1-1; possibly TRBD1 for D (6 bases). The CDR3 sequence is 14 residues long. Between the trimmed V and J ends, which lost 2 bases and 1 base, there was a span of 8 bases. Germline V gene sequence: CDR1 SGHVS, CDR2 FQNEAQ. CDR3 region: CASSLSRGNTEAFF. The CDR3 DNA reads TGTGCCAGCAGCTTAAGCAGGGGGAACACTGAAGCTTTCTTT. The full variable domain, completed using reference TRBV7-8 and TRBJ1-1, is GAGVSQSPRYKVAKRGQDVALRCDPISGHVSLFWYQQALGQGPEFLTYFQNEAQLDKSGLPSDRFFAERPEGSVSTLKIQRTQQEDSAVYLCASSLSRGNTEAFFGQGTRLTVV.

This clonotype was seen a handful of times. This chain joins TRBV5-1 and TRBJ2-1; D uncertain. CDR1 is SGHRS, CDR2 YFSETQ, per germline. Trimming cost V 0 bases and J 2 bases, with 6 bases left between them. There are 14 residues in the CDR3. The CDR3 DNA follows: TGCGCCAGCAGCTTGGAACGGGCCTACAATGAGCAGTTCTTC. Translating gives CASSLERAYNEQFF.

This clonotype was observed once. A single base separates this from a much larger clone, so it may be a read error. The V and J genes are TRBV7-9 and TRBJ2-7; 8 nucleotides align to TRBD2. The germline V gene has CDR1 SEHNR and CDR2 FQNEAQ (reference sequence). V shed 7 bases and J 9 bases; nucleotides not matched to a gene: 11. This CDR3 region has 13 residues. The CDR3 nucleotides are TGTGCCAGCAACGCAGCGGGGGTTGATGTGCAGTACTTC. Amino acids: CASNAAGVDVQYF.

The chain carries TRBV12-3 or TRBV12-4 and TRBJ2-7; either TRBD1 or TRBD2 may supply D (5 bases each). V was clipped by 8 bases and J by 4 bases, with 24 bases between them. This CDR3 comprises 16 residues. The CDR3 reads CASSMAGTGLLYEQYF. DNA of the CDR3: TGTGCCAGCTCAATGGCCGGGACCGGGTTGTTATACGAGCAGTACTTC.

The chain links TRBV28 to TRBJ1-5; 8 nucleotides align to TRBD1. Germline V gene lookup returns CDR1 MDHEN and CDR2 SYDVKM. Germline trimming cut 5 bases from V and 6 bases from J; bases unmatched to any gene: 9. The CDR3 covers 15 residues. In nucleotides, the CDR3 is TGTGCCAGCAGTGCCGAGACAGGGGCGAGTCAGCCCCAGCATTTT. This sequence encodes CASSAETGASQPQHF.

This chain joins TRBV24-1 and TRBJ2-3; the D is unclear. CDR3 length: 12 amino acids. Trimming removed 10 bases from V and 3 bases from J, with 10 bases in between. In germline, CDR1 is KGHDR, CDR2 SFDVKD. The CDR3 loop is CATTSTTDTQYF. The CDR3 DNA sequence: TGTGCCACTACCTCAACGACAGATACGCAGTATTTT.

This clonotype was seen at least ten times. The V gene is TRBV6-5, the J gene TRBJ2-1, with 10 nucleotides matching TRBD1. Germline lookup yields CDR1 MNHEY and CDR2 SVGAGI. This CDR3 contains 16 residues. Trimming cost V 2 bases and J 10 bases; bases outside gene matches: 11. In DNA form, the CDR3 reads TGTGCCAGCAGTTACGGGACAGGGGAGGGGACGCTGGAGCAGTTCTTC. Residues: CASSYGTGEGTLEQFF.

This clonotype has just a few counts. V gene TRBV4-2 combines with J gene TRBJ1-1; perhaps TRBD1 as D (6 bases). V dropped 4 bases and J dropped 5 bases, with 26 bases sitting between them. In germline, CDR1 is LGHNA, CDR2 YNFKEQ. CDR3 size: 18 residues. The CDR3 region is CASSLLTGVGGQFTEAFF. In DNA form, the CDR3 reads TGTGCCAGCAGCCTCTTAACAGGCGTCGGGGGGCAATTTACTGAAGCTTTCTTT.

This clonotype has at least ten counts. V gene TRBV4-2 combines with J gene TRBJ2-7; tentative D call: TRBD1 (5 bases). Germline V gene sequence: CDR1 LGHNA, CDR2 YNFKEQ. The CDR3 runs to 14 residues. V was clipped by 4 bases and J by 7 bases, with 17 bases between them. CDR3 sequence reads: CASSLEQSGKEQYF. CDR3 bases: TGTGCCAGCAGCCTCGAACAATCAGGGAAAGAGCAGTACTTC.

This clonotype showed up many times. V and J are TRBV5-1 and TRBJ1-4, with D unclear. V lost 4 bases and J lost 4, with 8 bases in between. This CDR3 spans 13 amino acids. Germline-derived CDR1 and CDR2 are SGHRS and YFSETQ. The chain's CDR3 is CASSAEVNEKLFF. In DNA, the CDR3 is TGCGCCAGCAGCGCGGAGGTTAATGAAAAACTGTTTTTT.

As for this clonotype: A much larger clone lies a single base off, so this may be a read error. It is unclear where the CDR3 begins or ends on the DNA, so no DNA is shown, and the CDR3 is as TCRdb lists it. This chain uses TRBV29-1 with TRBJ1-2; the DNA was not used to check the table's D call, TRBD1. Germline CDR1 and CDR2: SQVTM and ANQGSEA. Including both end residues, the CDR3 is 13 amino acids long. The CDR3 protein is CSVGQGADYGHTF.

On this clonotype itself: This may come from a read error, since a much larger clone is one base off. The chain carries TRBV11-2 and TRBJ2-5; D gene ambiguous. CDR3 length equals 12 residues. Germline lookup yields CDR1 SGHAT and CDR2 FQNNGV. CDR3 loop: CASSFVIEAQYF. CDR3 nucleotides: TGTGCCAGCAGCTTCGTTATAGAGGCCCAGTACTTC.

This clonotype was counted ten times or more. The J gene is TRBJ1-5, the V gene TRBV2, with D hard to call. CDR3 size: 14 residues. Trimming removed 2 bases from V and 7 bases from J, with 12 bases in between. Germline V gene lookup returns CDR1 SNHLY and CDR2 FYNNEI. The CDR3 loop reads CASSENSVGQPQHF. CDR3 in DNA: TGTGCCAGCAGTGAAAACTCTGTCGGACAGCCCCAGCATTTT.

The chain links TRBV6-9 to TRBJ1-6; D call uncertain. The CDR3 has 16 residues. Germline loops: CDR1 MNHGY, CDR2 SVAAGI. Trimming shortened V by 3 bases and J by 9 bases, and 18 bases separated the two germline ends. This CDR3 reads CASSYRSRGVGSPLHF. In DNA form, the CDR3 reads TGTGCCAGCAGTTACCGATCGCGAGGCGTAGGTTCACCCCTCCACTTT.

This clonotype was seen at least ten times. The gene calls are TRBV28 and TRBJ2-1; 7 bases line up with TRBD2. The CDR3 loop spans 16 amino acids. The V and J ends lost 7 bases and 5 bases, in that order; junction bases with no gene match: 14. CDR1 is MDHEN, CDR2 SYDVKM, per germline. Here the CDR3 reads CASTLLGRGSNNEQFF. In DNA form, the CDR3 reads TGTGCCAGCACTCTCTTGGGGCGGGGGTCCAACAATGAGCAGTTCTTC.

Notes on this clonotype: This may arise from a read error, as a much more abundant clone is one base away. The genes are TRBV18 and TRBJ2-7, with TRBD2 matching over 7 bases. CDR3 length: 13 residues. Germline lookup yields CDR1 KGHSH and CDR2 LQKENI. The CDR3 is CASSPTPGGERYF. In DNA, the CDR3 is TGTGCCAGCTCACCCACCCCTGGGGGGGAGCGGTACTTC.

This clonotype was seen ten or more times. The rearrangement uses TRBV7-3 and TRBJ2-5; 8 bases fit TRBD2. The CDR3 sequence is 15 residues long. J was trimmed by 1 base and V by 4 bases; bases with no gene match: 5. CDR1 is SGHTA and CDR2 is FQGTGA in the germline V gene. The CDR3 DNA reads TGTGCCAGCAGCTCCTCGGGGGGGTCCCAAGAGACCCAGTACTTC. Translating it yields CASSSSGGSQETQYF.

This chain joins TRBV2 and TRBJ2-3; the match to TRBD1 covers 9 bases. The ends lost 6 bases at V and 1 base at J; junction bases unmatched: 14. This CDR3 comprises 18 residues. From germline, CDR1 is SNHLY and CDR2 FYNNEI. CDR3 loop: CASSQGNRGRLGTDTQYF. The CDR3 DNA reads TGTGCCAGCAGCCAGGGCAACAGGGGGCGTCTCGGCACAGATACGCAGTATTTT.